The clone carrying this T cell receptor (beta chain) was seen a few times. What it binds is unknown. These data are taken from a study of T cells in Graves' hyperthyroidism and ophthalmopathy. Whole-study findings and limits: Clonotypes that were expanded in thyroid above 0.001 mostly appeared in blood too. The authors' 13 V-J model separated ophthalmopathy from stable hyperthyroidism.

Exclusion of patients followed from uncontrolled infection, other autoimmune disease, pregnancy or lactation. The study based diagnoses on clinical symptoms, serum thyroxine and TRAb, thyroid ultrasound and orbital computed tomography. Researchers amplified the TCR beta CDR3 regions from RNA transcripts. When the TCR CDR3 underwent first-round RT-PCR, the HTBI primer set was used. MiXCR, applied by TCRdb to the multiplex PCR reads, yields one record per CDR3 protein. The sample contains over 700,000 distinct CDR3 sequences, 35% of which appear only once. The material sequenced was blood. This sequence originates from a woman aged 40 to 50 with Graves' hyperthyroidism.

DNA of the CDR3: TGCGCCAGCAGCTTTTCTAGCCCAACCGGGGAGCTGTTTTTT. This gives the protein CASSFSSPTGELFF. This chain uses TRBV5-1 with TRBJ2-2, with D possibly being TRBD2 (5 bases). Germline V gene sequence: CDR1 SGHRS, CDR2 YFSETQ. The CDR3 contains 14 residues. With 2 bases removed from V and 5 bases from J, the gap between germline ends came to 10 bases.